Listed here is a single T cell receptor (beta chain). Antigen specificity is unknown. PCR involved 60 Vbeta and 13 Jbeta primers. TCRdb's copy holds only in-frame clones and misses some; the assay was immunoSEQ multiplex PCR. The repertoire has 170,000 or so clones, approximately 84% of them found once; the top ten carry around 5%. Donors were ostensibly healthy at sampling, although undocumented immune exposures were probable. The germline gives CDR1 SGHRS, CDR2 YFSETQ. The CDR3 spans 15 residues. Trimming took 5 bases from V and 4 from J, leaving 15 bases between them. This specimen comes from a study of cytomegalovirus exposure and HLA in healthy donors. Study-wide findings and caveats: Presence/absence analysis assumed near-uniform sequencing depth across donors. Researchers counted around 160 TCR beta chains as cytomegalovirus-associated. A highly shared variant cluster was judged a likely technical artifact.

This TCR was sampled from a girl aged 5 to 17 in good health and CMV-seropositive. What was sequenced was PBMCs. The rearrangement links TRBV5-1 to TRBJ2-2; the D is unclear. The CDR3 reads CASRDSVRSTGELFF. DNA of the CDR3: TGCGCCAGCAGAGATTCGGTCCGGAGCACCGGGGAGCTGTTTTTT. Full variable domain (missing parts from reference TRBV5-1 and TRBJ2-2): KAGVTQTPRYLIKTRGQQVTLSCSPISGHRSVSWYQQTPGQGLQFLFEYFSETQRNKGNFPGRFSGRQFSNSRSEMNVSTLELGDSALYLCASRDSVRSTGELFFGEGSRLTVL.